This T cell receptor beta chain was obtained from a study of T cells after somatic rescue of genetic block. The table came from immunoSEQ multiplex PCR; TCRdb's copy has only in-frame clones and leaves some out. This sample has about 110,000 clones, with just over 90% found just once. This receptor was obtained from a woman aged 18-29 years. Sequencing was carried out using peripheral blood mononuclear cells (PBMCs).

CDR3 loop: CASSPGQRGSYEQYF. The CDR3, as DNA: TGTGCCAGCAGCCCTGGACAGCGGGGCTCCTACGAGCAGTACTTC. The chain joins TRBV5-4 to TRBJ2-7, with a possible D match to TRBD2 (7 bases). This CDR3 is built from 15 residues. V lost 4 bases to trimming and J lost 0 bases, with 14 bases between them. Germline V gene lookup returns CDR1 SGHNT and CDR2 YYREEE (reference sequence).